This T cell receptor (beta chain) was captured in a study of follicular helper T cells after annual influenza vaccination. General observations from the study: Day 7 ICOS+CD38+ clones later appeared mostly in ICOS-CD38- cTfh.

Of note for this clone: Its antigen is as yet unknown.

TCRdb's copy holds only in-frame clones and misses some; the assay was immunoSEQ multiplex PCR. This sample has over 4,500 clones; roughly 90% occur once, and the top ten carry less than 1.5%. This sample's time point: 2013-2014 season, 7 days after vaccination. V dropped 1 base and J dropped 10; count of bases not matched to a gene: 6. Per germline, CDR1 SGHAT and CDR2 FQNNGV. This CDR3 is built from 16 residues. The receptor was derived from an adult who received the influenza vaccine. The chain uses TRBV11-2 and TRBJ2-1; 14 nucleotides line up with TRBD2. Specimen: CXCR5+ CD38- circulating T follicular helper cells from blood, collected 7 days after influenza vaccination. Subset specified: circulating Tfh, non-naive CD4+CXCR5+PD-1+ (ICOS+CD38+ or ICOS-CD38-). The CDR3 here is CASSLVGTSGSGEQFF. The CDR3, as DNA: TGTGCCAGCAGCTTAGTAGGGACTAGCGGGAGTGGAGAGCAGTTCTTC. Looking up the rest from reference TRBV11-2 and TRBJ2-1 gives the full variable domain: EAGVAQSPRYKIIEKRQSVAFWCNPISGHATLYWYQQILGQGPKLLIQFQNNGVVDDSQLPKDRFSAERLKGVDSTLKIQPAKLEDSAVYLCASSLVGTSGSGEQFFGPGTRLTVL.